The rows below give T cell receptor beta chains drawn from one sample of a study of cytomegalovirus exposure and HLA in healthy donors. Here immunoSEQ multiplex PCR was the method, and the copy in TCRdb shows in-frame clones only, minus some. This table holds some 140,000 clones, approximately 70% found once. Sequenced input: PBMCs. All receptors derive from a woman aged 40-49 years in good health and CMV-seronegative. CDR3s include the opening cysteine and the closing phenylalanine or tryptophan.

>TRBV7-9
CASSRGSGNTIYF
>TRBV2
CASSDFAWGPGNTIYF
>TRBV28
CASSLLAFGRGVMQPQHF
>TRBV4-1
CASSQTGTIDEKLFF
>TRBV7-9
CASSSLAGGRNEQFF
>TRBV6-5
CASSYEQGGNYGYTF
>TRBV27
CASSLYAGRIGGELFF
>TRBV7-9
CASSLAIRQWTEAFF
>TRBV18
CASSPSNEGNTIYF
>TRBV7-3
CASSSQGAGNSPLHF
>TRBV5-1
CASSLEPSGGVNIQYF
>TRBV28
CASSSIGTAQETQYF
>TRBV11-2
CASISIRGSGANVLTF
>TRBV25-1
CASSEGLNYGYTF
>TRBV7-9
CSSSFERNTEAFF
>TRBV18
CASSPLLSKEGARF
>TRBV9
CASSAQGQNKPGNTIYF
>TRBV19
CASSPDRGDEKLFF
>TRBV4-1
CASSRTGNTGELFF
>TRBV19
CASSQRQGVGANVQFF
>TRBV4-1
CASSQEGGNEQYF
>TRBV5-4
CASSLQGSHQPQHF
>TRBV18
CASSPQGRLNTEAFF
>TRBV10-3
CAISETQGFGNTIYF
>TRBV2
CASSVSGANTEAFF
>TRBV15
CATSRERTRQETQYF
>TRBV20-1
CSAPLYGYTF
>TRBV7-9
CASSPTGSETQYF
>TRBV6-5
CASSYSMPRGWTEAFF
>TRBV7-9
CASTLDSVRALHF
>TRBV5-1
CASSSWTADYGYTF